This T cell receptor beta chain was observed in a study of T cell repertoires in cytomegalovirus infection (dated by TCRdb to the late 2010s). At the level of the whole study: Peptide stimulations targeted recently identified HLA-C-restricted CMV epitopes, whose presentation resists viral immunomodulation, together with well-studied HLA-B-restricted epitopes. Because public TCR beta signatures pointed to carriage of CMV infection together with the matching HLA type, the HLA type of each donor mattered for the analysis.

According to the germline V gene, CDR1 reads SGHVS and CDR2 reads FQNEAQ. V is pared back by 5 bases and J by 2 bases, with 15 bases lying between the germline termini. From the cysteine through the phenylalanine, the CDR3 covers 15 amino acids. The kept DNA is CDR3 alone, 45 bases in frame from the first base. The intended sense of this specimen's treatment or condition label: in vitro stimulation with specific CMV peptide epitopes to enrich CMV-specific T cells. As regards this clonotype: Its antigen target is currently unknown. Per-nucleotide qualities are absent, and no much larger clonotype sits a single base away.

Findings and caveats that apply to the study as a whole: In the ex vivo response, HLA-C-restricted CMV-specific TCR beta clonotypes were dominant, and in two of eight donors the single most frequent clonotype came from this HLA-C-restricted group. In both this cohort and an independent cohort of more than 350 donors, the cumulative frequency of public TCR beta family members distinguished carriers of CMV infection plus the relevant HLA type.

Sequenced on an Illumina HiSeq 1500. The raw public data were reprocessed by TCRdb itself: fastp quality trimming at Q25, MiXCR clonotype calling, in-frame beta chains only. CDR3 protein duplicates are merged, each entry listing the most common genes and DNA. A total of around 750,000 distinct CDR3 sequences appear in this sample, approximately 30% of them only once. The top ten constitute under 15% of the sample. The clonotype comes from a human donor in good health (CMV status not recorded). Some clones in this sample may be carry-over from other donors' samples. The sample in question was cultured CD8+ T cells from PBMCs, obtained from culture after CMV antigen stimulation. Rearrangement joined TRBV7-8 to TRBJ2-5; TRBD2 could be the D gene, as 6 bases match. CDR3 reads: CASSPWEGLQETQYF. Here is the DNA: TGTGCCAGCAGCCCTTGGGAAGGACTACAAGAGACCCAGTACTTC.